This record covers a single TCR beta chain. At least ten counts were recorded for this clone. The specificity of this receptor is unknown. Coverage ceases 3 residues before the CDR3 finishes, and the germline J gene fills in the end. For sequencing input, CVID and control samples contributed equivalent amounts of genomic DNA. For every sample, a 60 bp segment covering the rearranged TCRbeta CDR3 region was amplified and then sequenced. The immunoSEQ assay, a bias-corrected multiplex PCR combined with high-throughput sequencing, was used for TCRbeta amplification. On the authors' methods: Every unique nucleotide sequence counted as a clone and was annotated with V, D and J genes, copy number and frequency. Sequences were labeled productive if in frame, and non-productive if out of frame or containing stop codons. As previously described, clonality was computed from Shannon's entropy. The predicted amino acid sequences of productive clones were used to derive mean CDR3 Kyte-Doolittle hydropathy. Scaled V gene usage was hierarchically clustered using Manhattan distance and complete linkage with the R hclust function. Sharing of clones by CDR3 amino acid sequence was evaluated by resampling 12 repertoires per group over 100 rounds. The repertoires were searched for 70 published EBV-specific TCRbeta sequences and almost 250 published CMV-specific TCRbeta sequences. A couple of CVID samples yielding fewer than 10,000 sequences were excluded from analysis, leaving 42 CVID repertoires. Imported from immuneACCESS, the table was reduced by TCRdb to in-frame sequences with V and J called. These copies leave out some clones; in studies compared against another copy, an unresolved V gene accounts for under half, and the cause of the remainder is not known. From that table come the V and J calls and clone size; the DNA was used to work out D and trimming. In this sample the table shows around 30,000 clones, and no singletons are among them. The top ten clonotypes cover around 4.1% of the sample.

This entry belongs to a study of T cell clonality in common variable immunodeficiency (dated by TCRdb to between 2014 and 2016). CDR1 and CDR2 were assigned from the germline V gene as SGHRS and YFSETQ. After removal of 5 bases from V and 7 bases from J, the junction retains 12 bases not matched to a gene. The CDR3 sequence holds 16 residues, the cysteine and phenylalanine included. The DNA shown is the part of the CDR3 that was read: 39 bases, in frame from base 1. What the research found in general, with its limitations: The authors noted that sequencing repertoires of T cell subpopulations would be needed to clarify what caused the increased clonality in CVID. Increased TCRbeta clonality was found in CVID subjects compared with healthy controls (t-test p = 0.018), with the increase being most characteristic of about a third of subjects. Even though DNA input was the same, control samples had an average of about 80,000 unique sequences each, compared with 30,000 to 40,000 in CVID samples. Correlations of repertoire features with clinical complications were constrained by heterogeneity among patients within the CVID cohort. Healthy controls shared more TCRbeta clones with each other than CVID subjects shared among themselves (p < 0.0001). Fewer deletions and N-nucleotide insertions were reportedly observed in CVID TCRbeta sequences, and highly modified clones with 13 or more V deletions were reportedly absent from CVID TCRbeta sequences.

Predominantly Caucasian heritage was noted among both the CVID patients and the healthy controls. From each donor, about 5 to 8 ml of heparinized peripheral whole blood was collected. Genomic DNA from adults with common variable immune deficiency (CVID) and from healthy adult controls was used for sequencing of TCRbeta CDR3 repertoires. The control group comprised 22 healthy adult volunteers, roughly 12 female and approximately ten male, aged roughly 23 to 75 years with a mean age of around 37. Diluted blood was subjected to density centrifugation over Hypaque 1077 or Ficoll-Paque for isolation of peripheral blood mononuclear cells. Genomic DNA was obtained from unsorted mononuclear cells using either Qiagen column purification or a centrifugation-based method.

Here the chain combines TRBV5-1 and TRBJ2-2, with TRBD2 identical over 9 junction bases. This sequence originates from a person between 18 and 75 years old in good health. The sequenced material came from peripheral blood mononuclear cells. The CDR3 corresponds to CASSPRVAGVGGELFF. Incomplete CDR3 DNA: TGCGCCAGCAGTCCCCGAGTAGCGGGGGTCGGCGGGGAG.